What follows are 26 T cell receptor beta chains derived from one specimen sequenced in a study of graft-versus-host responses after intestinal transplantation. Measured with immunoSEQ multiplex PCR; TCRdb has only the in-frame clones, and not every one. The repertoire includes over 60,000 clones, about nine tenths of them detected once, and around 7.1% sits in the top ten. The sample here was bone marrow, taken around 730 days after intestinal transplantation. The receptors come from a human patient who received an intestinal transplant, so some T cells may come from the graft donor.

This chain connects TRBV6-5 to TRBJ2-5; TRBD2 agrees at 8 bases. CDR3 size: 14 residues. V was clipped by 5 bases and J by 8 bases; unmatched bases: 10. CDR1 MNHEY and CDR2 SVGAGI come from the germline V gene. CDR3 sequence reads: CASSDVRTSLTQYF. Here the CDR3 DNA reads TGTGCCAGCAGTGACGTAAGGACTAGCTTAACCCAGTACTTC.

This chain connects TRBV27 to TRBJ1-4; 8 nucleotides line up with TRBD1. J lost 5 bases, V lost 6 bases, and 5 bases had no gene match. In germline, CDR1 is MNHEY, CDR2 SMNVEV (reference sequence). CDR3 length: 14 amino acids. Here the CDR3 DNA reads TGTGCCAGCAGACCAGGGGGCAGGAATGAAAAACTGTTTTTT. Translation gives CASRPGGRNEKLFF.

The rearrangement uses TRBV7-3 and TRBJ2-2, with D unresolved. V lost 2 bases to trimming and J lost 7 bases, with 8 bases between them. This CDR3 contains 13 residues. The germline V gene encodes CDR1 SGHTA and CDR2 FQGTGA. The CDR3 DNA sequence: TGTGCCAGCAGCTTAGCACCGGGCGGGGAGCTGTTTTTT. The encoded protein is CASSLAPGGELFF.

Here the CDR3 DNA reads TGTGCCAGCTCACCATCGGGCAACTCTGGAAACACCATATATTTT. Translated: CASSPSGNSGNTIYF. V is TRBV18 and J is TRBJ1-3; no reliable D call. Germline V lookup: CDR1 KGHSH, CDR2 LQKENI. CDR3 length: 15 residues. Deletions cut 2 bases from V and 0 bases from J, with 8 bases between.

The chain carries TRBV7-9 and TRBJ2-7; 8 bases are shared with TRBD1. V trimming: 6 bases; J trimming: 1 base; junction bases outside the gene matches: 11. The CDR3 sequence is 16 residues long. The germline V gene encodes CDR1 SEHNR and CDR2 FQNEAQ (reference sequence). The CDR3 loop reads CASSHGPDRVSYEQYF. CDR3 nucleotides: TGTGCCAGCAGTCATGGCCCGGACAGGGTTTCCTACGAGCAGTACTTC.

The J gene is TRBJ2-7, the V gene TRBV7-9; D call uncertain. The CDR3 extends over 13 amino acids. Trimming removed 5 bases at V and 4 bases at J, with 12 bases between. Germline assignment: CDR1 SEHNR and CDR2 FQNEAQ (reference sequence). CDR3 coding DNA: TGTGCCAGCAGCCCCAAAGGTCGATACGAGCAGTACTTC. Protein sequence: CASSPKGRYEQYF.

This chain uses TRBV30 with TRBJ1-4; D is possibly TRBD1 (5 bases). The CDR3 has 15 amino acids. V lost 3 bases to trimming and J lost 7 bases, with 18 bases between them. Germline V gives CDR1 GTSNPN, CDR2 SVGIG (reference sequence). CDR3 nucleotide sequence: TGTGCCTGGAGAACCTCCGGGACCGTGGGTGAAAAACTGTTTTTT. It yields the protein CAWRTSGTVGEKLFF.

The genes are TRBV4-1 and TRBJ2-4; D may be TRBD1 (5 bases). The CDR3 runs 13 residues. Germline lookup yields CDR1 MGHRA and CDR2 YSYEKL. V was shortened by 3 bases and J by 8 bases, with 11 bases between the two germline ends. The CDR3 DNA sequence: TGCGCCAGCAGCCAGACAGATTCTGACATTCAGTACTTC. This codes for CASSQTDSDIQYF.

The gene calls are TRBV5-1 and TRBJ2-5; D is ambiguous. V was pared by 3 bases and J by 2 bases, with 14 bases between. Per germline, CDR1 SGHRS and CDR2 YFSETQ. The CDR3 totals 15 residues. CDR3 residues: CASSSGWAEQETQYF. The CDR3 DNA reads as TGCGCCAGCAGCTCCGGGTGGGCAGAACAAGAGACCCAGTACTTC.

This rearrangement joins TRBV6-5 to TRBJ2-2; D ambiguous. CDR1 MNHEY and CDR2 SVGAGI come from the germline V gene. Trimming removed 10 bases from V and 6 bases from J, with 12 bases in between. The CDR3 spans 12 residues. The CDR3: CATWGLAGELFF. The CDR3 coding sequence is TGTGCCACCTGGGGTCTAGCCGGGGAGCTGTTTTTT.

The chain recombines TRBV4-1 with TRBJ2-5; TRBD2 might be the D (5 bases). The germline V gene has CDR1 MGHRA and CDR2 YSYEKL. V was cut by 4 bases and J by 2 bases, with 14 bases left in between. This CDR3 contains 15 residues. The CDR3 region is CASSPGWLAQETQYF. The CDR3 region has the DNA TGCGCCAGCAGCCCAGGATGGCTAGCACAAGAGACCCAGTACTTC.

The chain links TRBV7-9 to TRBJ2-5; 7 bases match TRBD2. The CDR3 is made up of 13 amino acids. Germline-derived CDR1 and CDR2 are SEHNR and FQNEAQ (reference sequence). V trimming: 7 bases; J trimming: 5 bases; junction bases outside the gene matches: 7. In DNA, the CDR3 is TGTGCCAGCACTCGGGAGGAGGGGGAGACCCAGTACTTC. Translated: CASTREEGETQYF.

CDR3 amino acids: CASSYRDTSGANVLTF. The CDR3 DNA sequence: TGTGCCAGCAGTTACCGGGACACCTCTGGGGCCAACGTCCTGACTTTC. V gene TRBV6-6 combines with J gene TRBJ2-6, with D perhaps matching TRBD1 (6 bases). Per germline, CDR1 MNHNY and CDR2 SVGAGI (reference sequence). Trimming pared 2 bases from V and 0 bases from J, leaving 8 bases between. This CDR3 comprises 16 residues.

V and J are TRBV13 and TRBJ2-7, with TRBD2 as a possible D gene (7 bases). The V and J ends lost 6 bases and 0 bases respectively, with 18 bases between them. The CDR3 has 16 residues. Germline CDR1 reads PRHDT; CDR2 reads FYEKMQ (reference sequence). The CDR3, as DNA: TGTGCCAGCAGACCCACGGGGGGCCCCAGCTCCTACGAGCAGTACTTC. This encodes CASRPTGGPSSYEQYF. Using reference TRBV13 and TRBJ2-7 for the parts outside the CDR3, the full variable domain is AAGVIQSPRHLIKEKRETATLKCYPIPRHDTVYWYQQGPGQDPQFLISFYEKMQSDKGSIPDRFSAQQFSDYHSELNMSSLELGDSALYFCASRPTGGPSSYEQYFGPGTRLTVT.

The gene calls are TRBV2 and TRBJ1-2; 11 nucleotides match TRBD1. There are 17 residues in the CDR3. V dropped 5 bases and J dropped 7; count of bases not matched to a gene: 15. Germline loops: CDR1 SNHLY, CDR2 FYNNEI. The CDR3 loop reads CASSTIARTGGAAGYTF. DNA for the CDR3: TGTGCCAGCAGTACAATTGCCCGGACAGGGGGCGCCGCTGGCTACACCTTC.

This clone was observed a few times. Sequence at one end of the junction differs from germline and may be a read error. The chain uses TRBV15 and TRBJ1-2; 7 bases align to TRBD1. Germline CDR1 and CDR2: LNHNV and YYDKDF (reference sequence). The CDR3 length is 12 residues. In nucleotides, the CDR3 is TGTGCCACCAGCAGAGATGTGGGACAGACTGTCTTC. This sequence encodes CATSRDVGQTVF.

The CDR3 nucleotides are TGTGCCAGTAGTATAAGGCTCGACAATGAGCAGTTCTTC. This encodes CASSIRLDNEQFF. V gene TRBV19 combines with J gene TRBJ2-1; D gene ambiguous. V dropped 2 bases and J dropped 5 bases, with 7 bases sitting between them. This CDR3 is 13 amino acids long. Germline V gene data show CDR1 as LNHDA and CDR2 as SQIVND (reference sequence).

V is TRBV5-6 and J is TRBJ1-2; D is uncertain. Germline V gene sequence: CDR1 SGHDT, CDR2 YYEEEE. The length of the CDR3 is 17 residues. V lost 2 bases to trimming and J lost 2 bases, with 19 bases between them. The CDR3 nucleotides read TGTGCCAGCAGCTTCCTCGGACCCACCGGGTTGAACTATGGCTACACCTTC. It is translated as CASSFLGPTGLNYGYTF.

The rearrangement uses TRBV15 and TRBJ1-6; maybe TRBD1 (5 bases). V lost 1 base and J lost 0, with 7 bases in between. Germline V lookup: CDR1 LNHNV, CDR2 YYDKDF (reference sequence). This CDR3 spans 16 amino acids. The CDR3 coding sequence is TGTGCCACCAGCAGAGGACAGAACTCCTATAATTCACCCCTCCACTTT. It is translated as CATSRGQNSYNSPLHF.

CDR3 coding DNA: TGTGCCAGTAGTAATACAGGGGGCCCGGATGAAAAACTGTTTTTT. Translating gives CASSNTGGPDEKLFF. This chain connects TRBV19 to TRBJ1-4; 9 bases map to TRBD1. V was clipped by 4 bases and J by 6 bases; unmatched bases: 6. Per the germline V gene, CDR1 is LNHDA and CDR2 is SQIVND (reference sequence). The CDR3 spans 15 residues.

In its sample, this clone was seen once. This chain joins TRBV10-1 and TRBJ1-1; D gene ambiguous. The CDR3 loop spans 13 amino acids. With 5 bases removed from V and 5 bases from J, the gap between germline ends came to 12 bases. Per the germline V gene, CDR1 is WNHNN and CDR2 is SYGVQD (reference sequence). Here the CDR3 reads CASSPVLGTEAFF. CDR3 nucleotide sequence: TGCGCCAGCAGTCCGGTTTTGGGGACTGAAGCTTTCTTT.

The chain uses TRBV18 and TRBJ2-7; D is unresolved. Germline-derived CDR1 and CDR2 are KGHSH and LQKENI. This CDR3 is 13 amino acids long. With 2 bases removed from V and 4 bases from J, the gap between germline ends came to 9 bases. CDR3: CASSPGQVYEQYF. CDR3 coding DNA: TGTGCCAGCTCACCAGGGCAGGTATACGAGCAGTACTTC.

The V gene is TRBV6-5, the J gene TRBJ1-1; D is ambiguous. The CDR3 has 14 residues. Germline V gene lookup returns CDR1 MNHEY and CDR2 SVGAGI. Trimming shortened V by 2 bases and J by 1 base, and 8 bases separated the two germline ends. The chain's CDR3 is CASSYGFGNTEAFF. CDR3 DNA: TGTGCCAGCAGTTACGGTTTTGGGAACACTGAAGCTTTCTTT.

This rearrangement joins TRBV29-1 to TRBJ2-1; D tentatively reads TRBD1 or TRBD2 (5 bases each). Trimming left V 7 bases short and J 7 bases short, with 11 bases between. Germline V gene lookup returns CDR1 SQVTM and CDR2 ANQGSEA. The CDR3 totals 11 residues. DNA of the CDR3: TGCAGCGCCGCATGGGGGAATGAGCAGTTCTTC. It is translated as CSAAWGNEQFF.

This clone appeared a few times. The genes are TRBV7-9 and TRBJ1-3; D remains ambiguous. Germline V gene lookup returns CDR1 SEHNR and CDR2 FQNEAQ (reference sequence). V shed 5 bases and J shed 2 bases, with 16 bases lying between them. This CDR3 region has 16 residues. The DNA for the CDR3 is TGTGCCAGCAGCCTTTGGGTTAGCGGACCTGGAAACACCATATATTTT. It codes for CASSLWVSGPGNTIYF.

The chain uses TRBV10-3 and TRBJ2-1; D possibly matches TRBD1 or TRBD2 (6 bases each). V lost 10 bases and J lost 6, with 22 bases in between. The CDR3 runs to 15 residues. Germline CDR1 and CDR2: ENHRY and SYGVKD. The CDR3 DNA reads as TGTGCCACCTCCAAAGGACTGGAGGGGGGCAATGAGCAGTTCTTC. Translation gives CATSKGLEGGNEQFF.